A selection of T cell receptor beta chains follows, all from one sample in a study of OX40 agonist ivuxolimab in advanced cancers. The data were produced by immunoSEQ multiplex PCR, yet TCRdb's version contains in-frame clones alone and is incomplete. Of tens of thousands of clones detected, about 80% appear once; the ten largest clones hold about 4.8%. Material: CD4+ or CD8+ T cells sorted from blood, obtained in a trial of the OX40 agonist ivuxolimab. All receptors come from an adult with an advanced solid tumor such as melanoma, head and neck, liver or kidney cancer. The CDR3 runs from the conserved cysteine through the conserved F or W. The order of the fields is J gene, V gene, D gene, clone size, CDR3 DNA, CDR3 protein. D genes are given only for firm matches. Clone size appears in some rows only: once, few, many, or a class for an expanded clone.

>TRBJ2-7|TRBV7-9|TRBD1|once
TGTGCCAGCAGCTTATGGGACAGGAGCTCCTACGAGCAGTACTTC
CASSLWDRSSYEQYF
>TRBJ1-5|TRBV27|NA|NA
TGTGCCAGCAGTTTATTTTGGGGACAGCCCCAGCATTTT
CASSLFWGQPQHF
>TRBJ1-2|TRBV2|NA|NA
TGTGCCAGCAGTGAGGAGGGGGGTACCAGGGCTAACTATGGCTACACCTTC
CASSEEGGTRANYGYTF
>TRBJ2-3|TRBV15|TRBD2|NA
TGTGCCACCAGCAGAGGGGGACTAGCGGGGACCACAGATACGCAGTATTTT
CATSRGGLAGTTDTQYF
>TRBJ1-2|TRBV18|TRBD1|NA
TGTGCCAGCAACCGGGACAGGTCGAACTATGGCTACACCTTC
CASNRDRSNYGYTF
>TRBJ2-5|TRBV5-1|NA|NA
TGCGCCAGCAGCCACCTCGGGGTGAGCCCTTCGGAGACCCAGTACTTC
CASSHLGVSPSETQYF
>TRBJ1-2|TRBV28|NA|NA
TGTGCCAGCAGTTCGGTTGGAAACGGCTACACCTTC
CASSSVGNGYTF
>TRBJ1-1|TRBV5-4|NA|NA
TGTGCCAGCAGCCCATTAGGAGGGGCTTTAGGAGCTTTCTTT
CASSPLGGALGAFF
>TRBJ1-1|TRBV5-1|NA|NA
TGCGCCAGCAGCTTTACAGGGAGAACTGAAGCTTTCTTT
CASSFTGRTEAFF
>TRBJ2-5|TRBV5-1|TRBD2|NA
TGCGCCAGCAGTTCTGTAGGGTCTAGCGGTGAGACCCAGTACTTC
CASSSVGSSGETQYF